This TCR beta chain was observed in a study of T-cell memory formation after mild COVID-19. Whole-study findings and limits: Contracting CD4+ clones sat mainly in CM and EM; CD8+ in EMRA.

In its sample, this clonotype was seen a few times. Antigen unknown. J lost 4 bases, V lost 7 bases, and 7 bases had no gene match. The CDR3 covers 13 residues. Germline values: CDR1 SGHDT, CDR2 YYEEEE. TCRdb itself ran the 5' RACE reads through MiXCR, one entry per CDR3 protein. The sample carries approximately 340,000 distinct CDR3 sequences, about a sixth recorded once. The chain carries TRBV5-6 and TRBJ1-1, with 7 bases aligning to TRBD1. This clonotype originated in a man between 18 and 29 years old who had mild COVID-19 (a few samples of this study predate the infection). Cell type and time point are not known. Sequenced sample: PBMCs or a T cell subset sorted from them (not recorded which). DNA for the CDR3: TGTGCCAGCTCTAACGACAGGGTCACTGAAGCTTTCTTT. As protein: CASSNDRVTEAFF.